This T cell receptor beta chain was identified in a study of OX40 agonist ivuxolimab in advanced cancers. Overall study context: Administration of intravenous ivuxolimab to patients occurred every 2 weeks at 0.01 to 10 mg/kg. Under the entry rules, prior anti-PD-1, anti-PD-L1 or anti-CTLA-4 therapy was allowed, and roughly 41% had some.

Whole-study findings and limits: The average count of expanded clones was higher among CD8+ T cells than among CD4+.

This clone appeared a single time. Its specificity is not known. The repertoire was sequenced with immunoSEQ multiplex PCR; TCRdb's copy has only in-frame clones and lacks some. Of tens of thousands of clones in the sample, about 87% were seen once. Germline CDR1 reads MDHEN; CDR2 reads SYDVKM. The CDR3 runs to 13 residues. The V gene lost 3 bases and the J gene lost 3 bases, with 9 bases spanning the gap. The rearrangement joins TRBV28 to TRBJ2-7; the D call may be TRBD1 or TRBD2 (5 bases each). The source material was CD4+ or CD8+ T cells sorted from blood, sampled in a trial of the OX40 agonist ivuxolimab. The TCR originated in an adult with an advanced solid tumor such as melanoma, head and neck, liver or kidney cancer. The CDR3 DNA follows: TGTGCCAGCAGTTTCGGGACGGTCTACGAGCAGTACTTC. Its protein is CASSFGTVYEQYF.